A selection of T cell receptor beta chains follows, all from one sample in a study of T-cell memory formation after mild COVID-19. TCRdb ran MiXCR on the 5' RACE reads and lists one entry per CDR3 protein. The sample has 300,000 to 350,000 distinct CDR3 sequences; just under 20% are singletons. The sequencing sample was made of PBMCs or a T cell subset sorted from them (not recorded which). These receptor sequences come from a man between 18 and 35 years old who had mild COVID-19 (a few samples of this study predate the infection). Cell type and time point are not known. The CDR3 runs from the conserved cysteine through the conserved F or W. A D gene is named only where the DNA matches it firmly. Expanded clones get a size class; other rows say once, few or many, or leave the size out.

clone size	V gene	D gene	J gene	CDR3 DNA	CDR3 protein
few	TRBV20-1	TRBD2	TRBJ2-5	TGCAGTGCTAGAGGAAAACTAGCGGGGGGGCCCGAGACCCAGTACTTC	CSARGKLAGGPETQYF
few	TRBV28	TRBD1	TRBJ1-1	TGTGCCATACAGGGGGGTTCGGCTGAAGCTTTCTTT	CAIQGGSAEAFF
few	TRBV6-5	.	TRBJ2-7	TGTGCCAGCAGTTCCGGGGGGACAGGAGACTTCTACGAGCAGTACTTC	CASSSGGTGDFYEQYF
few	TRBV7-2	.	TRBJ2-7	TGTGCCAGCAGCTTTTACGGGGAGCAGTACTTC	CASSFYGEQYF
.	TRBV5-4	.	TRBJ2-1	TGTGCCAGCAGCACTAAACAGGGTTCCTACAATGAGCAGTTCTTC	CASSTKQGSYNEQFF
.	TRBV6-5	TRBD1	TRBJ2-5	TGTGCCAGCAGTAGAGGGACAGGGAGTACGTGGGCCCAGTACTTC	CASSRGTGSTWAQYF
.	TRBV12-3/TRBV12-4	.	TRBJ2-2	TGTGCCAGCAGTTCACAGGGTCACGGGGAGCTGTTTTTT	CASSSQGHGELFF
few	TRBV5-1	TRBD2	TRBJ2-3	TGCGCCAGCAGCTTAGGACTAGCGGGGGGCGCTACCGGAGATACGCAGTATTTT	CASSLGLAGGATGDTQYF
.	TRBV4-2	TRBD1	TRBJ1-6	TGTGCCAGCAGCCACCGCCCGACAGGGGACGGTTCCTATAATTCACCCCTCCACTTT	CASSHRPTGDGSYNSPLHF
few	TRBV12-3/TRBV12-4	TRBD1	TRBJ2-7	TGTGCCAGCAGGTGGACAGGGAGCTCCTACGAGCAGTACTTC	CASRWTGSSYEQYF
few	TRBV6-2/TRBV6-3	TRBD2	TRBJ2-2	TGTGCCAGCAGCCGGACTAGCGAGGTCACCGGGGAGCTGTTTTTT	CASSRTSEVTGELFF
.	TRBV5-8	.	TRBJ1-2	TGTGCCAGCACCGGCGGGGGCTGGGACTATGGCTACACCTTC	CASTGGGWDYGYTF
many	TRBV4-3	.	TRBJ2-2	TGCGCCAGCAGCCACCTCACCGGGGAGCTGTTTTTT	CASSHLTGELFF
.	TRBV7-2	TRBD1	TRBJ2-1	TGTGCCAGCCAGGGGGCGGTTGAGCAGTTCTTC	CASQGAVEQFF
many	TRBV12-3/TRBV12-4	.	TRBJ2-4	TGTGCCAGCAGTTTGGGCCTCGAGTATAACATTCAGTACTTC	CASSLGLEYNIQYF
.	TRBV4-3	.	TRBJ1-5	TGCGCCAGCAGCCAAGATTTGAGGAATCAGCCCCAGCATTTT	CASSQDLRNQPQHF
.	TRBV7-2	.	TRBJ1-6	TGTGCCAGCAGCCTATACACGGGGTTCGCCTATAATTCACCCCTCCACTTT	CASSLYTGFAYNSPLHF
.	TRBV4-2	.	TRBJ1-5	TGTGCCAGCAGCCCTCTTGTAGGGAGCTATAGCAATCAGCCCCAGCATTTT	CASSPLVGSYSNQPQHF
few	TRBV3-1	.	TRBJ2-1	TGTGCCAGCAGCCAAGATGGGGGCCACAATGAGCAGTTCTTC	CASSQDGGHNEQFF
.	TRBV19	.	TRBJ1-4	TGTGCCAGTAGGAGGGAGGGGACTAATGAAAAACTGTTTTTT	CASRREGTNEKLFF
few	TRBV15	TRBD1	TRBJ2-3	TGTGCCACCAGCGGTCACAGGGGCGGAGGAGAAGATACGCAGTATTTT	CATSGHRGGGEDTQYF
.	TRBV20-1	TRBD1	TRBJ1-1	TGCAGTGCTCATCGACAGGGAAACACTGAAGCTTTCTTT	CSAHRQGNTEAFF
.	TRBV24-1	TRBD1	TRBJ1-6	TGTGCCACCAGTGACCATGGACAGGGGGCGGGTAATTCACCCCTCCACTTT	CATSDHGQGAGNSPLHF
.	TRBV6-5	TRBD2	TRBJ2-3	TGTGCCAGCAGTTTCAGTAGCGGGGGCATGGATACGCAGTATTTT	CASSFSSGGMDTQYF
.	TRBV11-2	TRBD1	TRBJ2-7	TGTGCCAGCACCTTGGGACAGGGGGCCTCCTACGAGCAGTACTTC	CASTLGQGASYEQYF
.	TRBV7-3	.	TRBJ2-6	TGTGCCAGCAGCTTAATGGGCAGCAGCTCTGGGGCCAACGTCCTGACTTTC	CASSLMGSSSGANVLTF
few	TRBV24-1	.	TRBJ2-1	TGTGCCACCAGTGATGTACTGGGGGCCTCCTACAATGAGCAGTTCTTC	CATSDVLGASYNEQFF
.	TRBV7-6	.	TRBJ1-1	TGTGCCAGCAGCTCAGAGCAGGCGAACACTGAAGCTTTCTTT	CASSSEQANTEAFF
few	TRBV7-4	.	TRBJ1-1	TGTGCCAGCAGCTCCTGGACACTTTTTAACACTGAAGCTTTCTTT	CASSSWTLFNTEAFF
many	TRBV7-2	.	TRBJ2-7	TGTGCCAGCAGCGCCTCCCCAGGGAGACCCGAGCAGTACTTC	CASSASPGRPEQYF
.	TRBV5-1	TRBD2	TRBJ2-3	TGCGCCAGCAGCTTCACGGGGGGAACAGATACGCAGTATTTT	CASSFTGGTDTQYF
.	TRBV3-1	TRBD2	TRBJ2-1	TGTGCCAGCAGTTTACTCCTGGGGCTAGCGGGGGTTCACTCCTACAATGAGCAGTTCTTC	CASSLLLGLAGVHSYNEQFF
.	TRBV7-9	TRBD2	TRBJ2-3	TGTGCCAGCAGCGAGCTAGCGGTCTTCACAGATACGCAGTATTTT	CASSELAVFTDTQYF
many	TRBV3-1	.	TRBJ1-1	TGTGCCAGCAGCCAAGTGGGTGAAGCTTTCTTT	CASSQVGEAFF
few	TRBV20-1	.	TRBJ2-3	TGCAGTGCTAGAGACTCTCAGAGGGGGGATACGCAGTATTTT	CSARDSQRGDTQYF
.	TRBV5-1	.	TRBJ2-3	TGCGCCAGCCGCCGGACAGCCCTCGGGACGCAGTATTTT	CASRRTALGTQYF
few	TRBV6-2/TRBV6-3	TRBD1	TRBJ2-2	TGTGCCAGCAGCCTCGAGGGGGCCAGACGAACATCCGGGGAGCTGTTTTTT	CASSLEGARRTSGELFF
.	TRBV11-2	.	TRBJ1-1	TGTGCCAGCAGCTTAGCGGGGAAAGCTTTCTTT	CASSLAGKAFF
.	TRBV6-5	TRBD1	TRBJ2-1	TGTGCCAGCAGTTACCGGGGACAGTCCCTGTCCTACAATGAGCAGTTCTTC	CASSYRGQSLSYNEQFF
.	TRBV10-2	TRBD1	TRBJ1-1	TGCGCCAGCAGGGGTGACAGGGGCCAAGCTTTCTTT	CASRGDRGQAFF
.	TRBV11-3	TRBD1	TRBJ2-7	TGTGCCAGCAGTAAGGGACAGGGGAGCTCCTACGAGCAGTACTTC	CASSKGQGSSYEQYF
.	TRBV10-3	.	TRBJ1-2	TGTGCCATCAGCCCTGACGCCGGAAAGGGCTACACCTTC	CAISPDAGKGYTF
.	TRBV6-1	.	TRBJ2-6	TGTGCCAGCAGTGAAAGTTTAACGCAAGTCCATTTCTCTGGGGCCAACGTCCTGACTTTC	CASSESLTQVHFSGANVLTF
few	TRBV28	.	TRBJ2-5	TGTGCCAGCAGTTTATCAGGGCAGAGGGTGGAGACCCAGTACTTC	CASSLSGQRVETQYF
few	TRBV3-1	.	TRBJ2-1	TGTGCCAGCAGCCAAGACAGACACAATGAGCAGTTCTTC	CASSQDRHNEQFF
few	TRBV20-1	.	TRBJ2-7	TGCAGTGCTCCATTGGGGGGTCGGGCTTACGAGCAGTACTTC	CSAPLGGRAYEQYF
.	TRBV5-1	.	TRBJ2-1	TGCGCCAGCAGCCGGGGGACAGTCAATGAGCAGTTCTTC	CASSRGTVNEQFF
few	TRBV4-3	.	TRBJ2-2	TGCGCCAGCAGCCAAGATTTAGGCGGGGAGCTGTTTTTT	CASSQDLGGELFF
many	TRBV5-1	.	TRBJ2-1	TGCGCCAGCAGACGGGACATCGGGATGATAAATGAGCAGTTCTTC	CASRRDIGMINEQFF
.	TRBV5-1	.	TRBJ2-1	TGCGCCAGCAGCGCGGGCCTAAACTACAATGAGCAGTTCTTC	CASSAGLNYNEQFF
few	TRBV27	.	TRBJ1-6	TGTGCCAGCAGGGCCAGGGAGGGATTTTCACCCCTCCACTTT	CASRAREGFSPLHF
few	TRBV4-1	TRBD1	TRBJ2-7	TGCGCCAGCAGCCCAGCCTGGAGTGGACAGGGGTGGTACGAGCAGTACTTC	CASSPAWSGQGWYEQYF
once	TRBV7-8	.	TRBJ2-3	TGTGCCAGCAGACGATACTACGAACGCACAGATACGCAGTATTTT	CASRRYYERTDTQYF
few	TRBV5-1	.	TRBJ1-5	TGCGCCAGCAGCTTAACCGGGACTTCCAATCAGCCCCAGCATTTT	CASSLTGTSNQPQHF
.	TRBV4-3	TRBD2	TRBJ2-1	TGCGCCAGCAGAAACGGACTAGCGGGCTTAAATGAGCAGTTCTTC	CASRNGLAGLNEQFF
few	TRBV5-1	TRBD1	TRBJ2-4	TGCGCCAGCTCCTCGACACAGGGGGCCATAAACATTCAGTACTTC	CASSSTQGAINIQYF
few	TRBV7-2	.	TRBJ2-3	TGTGCCAGCAGCCGAATAGCACTCAGAGATACGCAGTATTTT	CASSRIALRDTQYF
few	TRBV9	.	TRBJ1-3	TGTGCCAGCAGCGAGAAGATTGGACAGAACTCTGGAAACACCATATATTTT	CASSEKIGQNSGNTIYF
.	TRBV20-1	.	TRBJ1-2	TGCAGTGCTGGCCGGCTCTCCGGGGGCTACACCTTC	CSAGRLSGGYTF
.	TRBV7-3	.	TRBJ1-1	TGTGCCAGCAGCTTCAAGGGGGGTGCTGAAGCTTTCTTT	CASSFKGGAEAFF